Listed below are T cell receptor beta chains from one sample, sequenced in a study of T cells after yellow fever vaccination. One entry per CDR3 protein results from TCRdb running MiXCR on the 5' RACE reads. The sample includes over 300,000 distinct CDR3 sequences, 3.6% of them seen just once. Sequences were derived from PBMCs, sampled on the day of the yellow fever booster vaccination. The receptor set was obtained from a man aged 18 to 29 who received the YFV17D yellow fever vaccine. CDR3s include the opening cysteine and the closing phenylalanine or tryptophan. Each record gives: D gene, clone size, J gene, V gene, CDR3 DNA, CDR3 protein. D genes are given only for firm matches. Some rows mark clone size as missing; the rest say once, few, many or name a class of expanded clone.

NA | many | TRBJ1-5 | TRBV27 | TGTGCCAGCAGTCGAAACCAGGGTGGCAATCAGCCCCAGCATTTT | CASSRNQGGNQPQHF
NA | many | TRBJ2-1 | TRBV7-2 | TGTGCCAGCAGCCGAAACTACAATGAGCAGTTCTTC | CASSRNYNEQFF
TRBD1 | NA | TRBJ2-3 | TRBV20-1 | TGCAGTGTTCGGGACAGGGGATTAAATACGCAGTATTTT | CSVRDRGLNTQYF
TRBD2 | many | TRBJ2-4 | TRBV12-3/TRBV12-4 | TGTGCCAGCAGCCTCACTAGCGGGAAGTACTTC | CASSLTSGKYF
NA | many | TRBJ1-4 | TRBV5-1 | TGCGCCAGCAGATCGCAAGGGGGAGAAAATGAAAAACTGTTTTTT | CASRSQGGENEKLFF
NA | many | TRBJ2-7 | TRBV20-1 | TGCAGTGCTAGGGCCCCTTCGGGCCTCTCCTACGAGCAGTACTTC | CSARAPSGLSYEQYF
NA | few | TRBJ1-1 | TRBV3-1 | TGTGCCAGCAGCCCGCGTGGGCAAGGGGAAGCTTTCTTT | CASSPRGQGEAFF
NA | many | TRBJ2-7 | TRBV7-9 | TGTGCCAGCAGCTTAGATCTTTTTACCTACGAGCAGTACTTC | CASSLDLFTYEQYF
TRBD2 | many | TRBJ2-5 | TRBV4-3 | TGCGCCAGCAGCCACGGAGGACTAGCGGAAGAGACCCAGTACTTC | CASSHGGLAEETQYF
TRBD1 | NA | TRBJ2-1 | TRBV9 | TGTGCCAGCAGCGTTTCAGGGACAGGGCTGTTCTTC | CASSVSGTGLFF
NA | many | TRBJ2-3 | TRBV6-5 | TGTGCCAGCAGTTACTCGAGGAGCACAGATACGCAGTATTTT | CASSYSRSTDTQYF
NA | few | TRBJ2-5 | TRBV5-1 | TGCGCCAGCAGCCCGTCACAGTCCCAAGAGACCCAGTACTTC | CASSPSQSQETQYF
NA | NA | TRBJ2-2 | TRBV4-3 | TGCGCCAGCAGCTCAAGGGCCGGGGAGCTGTTTTTT | CASSSRAGELFF
NA | NA | TRBJ2-4 | TRBV20-1 | TGCAGTGCTAGAGAGACGACAGCCAAAAACATTCAGTACTTC | CSARETTAKNIQYF
TRBD1 | many | TRBJ2-4 | TRBV27 | TGTGCCAGCAGACCGCATTTCTCAGGGGGCATTCAGTACTTC | CASRPHFSGGIQYF
NA | NA | TRBJ2-5 | TRBV5-4 | TGTGCCAGCGGCAAGGGTGTTTCGGGAGAGACCCAGTACTTC | CASGKGVSGETQYF
TRBD2 | NA | TRBJ2-4 | TRBV6-5 | TGTGCCAGCAGTCACATGACTAGCGGGGGCTTTCAGTACTTC | CASSHMTSGGFQYF
NA | few | TRBJ2-6 | TRBV3-1 | TGTGCCAGCAGTCCCTGGGGGGCCTTACTTGGGGCCAACGTCCTGACTTTC | CASSPWGALLGANVLTF
NA | NA | TRBJ2-7 | TRBV18 | TGTGCCAGCTCACCCCGGGACGGTTTTTACGAGCAGTACTTC | CASSPRDGFYEQYF
NA | NA | TRBJ1-1 | TRBV29-1 | TGCAGCGGGGGACGGTCGGGCACTGAAGCTTTCTTT | CSGGRSGTEAFF
TRBD1 | many | TRBJ2-2 | TRBV4-3 | TGCGCCAGCAGCCGGAACGGACAGGGGGGGAACACCGGGGAGCTGTTTTTT | CASSRNGQGGNTGELFF
NA | many | TRBJ1-2 | TRBV28 | TGTGCCACCGCCCAGGAGGCGGGGAGAGGCTACACCTTC | CATAQEAGRGYTF
NA | many | TRBJ2-3 | TRBV1 | TGCACCAGCAGCCAAACTAGCGGGGTCACAGATACGCAGTATTTT | CTSSQTSGVTDTQYF
NA | NA | TRBJ1-5 | TRBV18 | TGTGCCAGCTCTTTTCTTGGGCATAGCAATCAGCCCCAGCATTTT | CASSFLGHSNQPQHF
TRBD2 | few | TRBJ2-3 | TRBV12-3/TRBV12-4 | TGTGCCAGCAGTTTAGCAACGACGGGGGGGCTGACAGATACGCAGTATTTT | CASSLATTGGLTDTQYF
TRBD2 | many | TRBJ2-3 | TRBV4-1 | TGCGCCAGCAGCCAAGAGATAGCGGGGGGCTTGGATACGCAGTATTTT | CASSQEIAGGLDTQYF
NA | few | TRBJ2-7 | TRBV5-5 | TGTGCCAGCAGCTTGTCGGGTGTTTCTTACGAGCAGTACTTC | CASSLSGVSYEQYF
NA | many | TRBJ2-5 | TRBV4-1 | TGCGCCAGCAGCCAATCGACTACTAGAGATGAGACCCAGTACTTC | CASSQSTTRDETQYF
NA | many | TRBJ2-2 | TRBV7-6 | TGTGCCAGCAGCTTGTCTGGGGCCGGCGGGGAGCTGTTTTTT | CASSLSGAGGELFF
NA | many | TRBJ1-5 | TRBV15 | TGTGCCACCAGCAGAGGGGCGCAGCGTCAGCCCCAGCATTTT | CATSRGAQRQPQHF
TRBD1 | few | TRBJ1-1 | TRBV15 | TGTGCCACCAGCAGAGCCTATGGGACAGGGGGTTTTGGGAACACTGAAGCTTTCTTT | CATSRAYGTGGFGNTEAFF
NA | many | TRBJ1-2 | TRBV6-1 | TGTGCCAGCAGTGAAGCTTTCCAGGGCGTCTCCACCTTC | CASSEAFQGVSTF